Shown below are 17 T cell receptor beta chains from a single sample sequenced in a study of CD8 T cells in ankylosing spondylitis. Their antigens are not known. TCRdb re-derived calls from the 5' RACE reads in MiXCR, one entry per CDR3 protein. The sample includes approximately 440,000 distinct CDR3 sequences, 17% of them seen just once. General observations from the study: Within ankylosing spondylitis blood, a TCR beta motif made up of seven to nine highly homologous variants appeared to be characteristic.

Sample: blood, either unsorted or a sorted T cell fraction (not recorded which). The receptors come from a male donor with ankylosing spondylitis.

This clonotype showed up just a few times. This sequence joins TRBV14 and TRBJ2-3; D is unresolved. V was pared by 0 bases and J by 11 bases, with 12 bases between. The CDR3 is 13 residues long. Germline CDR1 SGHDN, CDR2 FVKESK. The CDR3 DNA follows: TGTGCCAGCAGCCAAGACCCGCCGGGCCGGCAGTATTTT. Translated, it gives CASSQDPPGRQYF.

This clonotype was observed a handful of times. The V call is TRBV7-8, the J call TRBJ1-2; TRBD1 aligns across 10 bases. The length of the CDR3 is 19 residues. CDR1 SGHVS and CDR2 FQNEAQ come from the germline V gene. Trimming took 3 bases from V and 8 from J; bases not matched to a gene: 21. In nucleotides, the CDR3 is TGTGCCAGCAGCTTTAAGGAGGGGACCCCCGGGACAGGGGCTGGCGGCTACACCTTC. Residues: CASSFKEGTPGTGAGGYTF.

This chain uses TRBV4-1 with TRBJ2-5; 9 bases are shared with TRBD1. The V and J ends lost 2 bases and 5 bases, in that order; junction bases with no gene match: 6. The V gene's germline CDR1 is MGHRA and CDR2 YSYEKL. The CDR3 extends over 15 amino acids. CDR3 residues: CASSQPGQGSETQYF. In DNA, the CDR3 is TGCGCCAGCAGCCAACCGGGACAGGGAAGTGAGACCCAGTACTTC.

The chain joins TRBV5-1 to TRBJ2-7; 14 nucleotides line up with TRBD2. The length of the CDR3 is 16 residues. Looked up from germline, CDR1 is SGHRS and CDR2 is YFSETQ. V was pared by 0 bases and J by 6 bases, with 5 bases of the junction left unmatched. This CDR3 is CASSLAGLAGGGEQYF. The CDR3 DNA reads TGCGCCAGCAGCTTGGCCGGACTAGCGGGAGGAGGCGAGCAGTACTTC. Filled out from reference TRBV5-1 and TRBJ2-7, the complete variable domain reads KAGVTQTPRYLIKTRGQQVTLSCSPISGHRSVSWYQQTPGQGLQFLFEYFSETQRNKGNFPGRFSGRQFSNSRSEMNVSTLELGDSALYLCASSLAGLAGGGEQYFGPGTRLTVT.

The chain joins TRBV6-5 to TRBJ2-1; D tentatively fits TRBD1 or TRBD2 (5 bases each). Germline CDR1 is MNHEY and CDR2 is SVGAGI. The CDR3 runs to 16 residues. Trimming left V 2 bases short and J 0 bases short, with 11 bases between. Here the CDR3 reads CASSYMGTFSYNEQFF. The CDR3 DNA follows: TGTGCCAGCAGTTACATGGGGACCTTCTCCTACAATGAGCAGTTCTTC.

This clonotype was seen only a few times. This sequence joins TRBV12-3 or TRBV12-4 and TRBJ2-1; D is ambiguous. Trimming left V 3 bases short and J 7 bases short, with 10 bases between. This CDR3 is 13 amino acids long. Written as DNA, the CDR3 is TGTGCCAGCAGTTTTTCTCCAGTGAATGAGCAGTTCTTC. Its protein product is CASSFSPVNEQFF.

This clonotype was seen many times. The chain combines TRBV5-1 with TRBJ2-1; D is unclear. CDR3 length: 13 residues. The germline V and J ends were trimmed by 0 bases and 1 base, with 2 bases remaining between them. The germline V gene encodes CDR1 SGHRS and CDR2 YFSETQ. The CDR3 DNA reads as TGCGCCAGCAGCTTGGTGTCCTACAATGAGCAGTTCTTC. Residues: CASSLVSYNEQFF.

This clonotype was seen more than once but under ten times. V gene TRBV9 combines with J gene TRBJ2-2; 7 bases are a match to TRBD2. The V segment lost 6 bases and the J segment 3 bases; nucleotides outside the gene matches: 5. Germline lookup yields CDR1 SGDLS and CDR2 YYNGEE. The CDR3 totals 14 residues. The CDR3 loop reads CASTSREHTGELFF. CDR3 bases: TGTGCCAGCACGTCGCGGGAGCACACCGGGGAGCTGTTTTTT.

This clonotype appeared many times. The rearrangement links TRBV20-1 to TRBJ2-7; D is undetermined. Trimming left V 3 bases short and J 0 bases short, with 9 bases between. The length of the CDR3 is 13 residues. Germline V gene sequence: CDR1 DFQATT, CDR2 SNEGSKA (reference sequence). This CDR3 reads CSARLSSSYEQYF. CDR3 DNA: TGCAGTGCTAGGTTGTCAAGCTCCTACGAGCAGTACTTC.

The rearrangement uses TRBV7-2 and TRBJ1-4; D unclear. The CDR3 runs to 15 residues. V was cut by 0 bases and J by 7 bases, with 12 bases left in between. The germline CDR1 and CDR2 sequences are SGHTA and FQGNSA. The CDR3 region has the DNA TGTGCCAGCAGCTTAGCTCGGGGTTCCCGTGAAAAACTGTTTTTT. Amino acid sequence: CASSLARGSREKLFF.

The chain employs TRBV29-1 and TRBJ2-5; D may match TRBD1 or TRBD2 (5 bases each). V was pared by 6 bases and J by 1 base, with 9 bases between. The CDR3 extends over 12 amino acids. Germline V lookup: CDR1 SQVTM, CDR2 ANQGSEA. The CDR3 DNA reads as TGCAGCGTCACCGGGACCCAAGAGACCCAGTACTTC. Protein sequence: CSVTGTQETQYF. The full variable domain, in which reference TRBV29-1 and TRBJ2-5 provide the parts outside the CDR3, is SAVISQKPSRDICQRGTSLTIQCQVDSQVTMMFWYRQQPGQSLTLIATANQGSEATYESGFVIDKFPISRPNLTFSTLTVSNMSPEDSSIYLCSVTGTQETQYFGPGTRLLVL.

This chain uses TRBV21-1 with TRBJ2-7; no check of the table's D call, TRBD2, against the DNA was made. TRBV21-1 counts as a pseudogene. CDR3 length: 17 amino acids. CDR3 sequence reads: CASSKVGLAGPTYEQYF. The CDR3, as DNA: TGTGCCAGCAGCAAAGTAGGCCTAGCGGGCCCAACCTACGAGCAGTACTTC.

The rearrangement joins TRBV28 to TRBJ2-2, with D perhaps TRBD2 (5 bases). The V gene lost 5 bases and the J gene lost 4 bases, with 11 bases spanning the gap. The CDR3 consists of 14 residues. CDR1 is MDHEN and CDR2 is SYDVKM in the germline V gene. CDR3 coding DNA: TGTGCCAGCAGTCCCGGGGTGAGCACCGGGGAGCTGTTTTTT. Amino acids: CASSPGVSTGELFF. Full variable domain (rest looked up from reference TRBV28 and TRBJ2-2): DVKVTQSSRYLVKRTGEKVFLECVQDMDHENMFWYRQDPGLGLRLIYFSYDVKMKEKGDIPEGYSVSREKKERFSLILESASTNQTSMYLCASSPGVSTGELFFGEGSRLTVL.

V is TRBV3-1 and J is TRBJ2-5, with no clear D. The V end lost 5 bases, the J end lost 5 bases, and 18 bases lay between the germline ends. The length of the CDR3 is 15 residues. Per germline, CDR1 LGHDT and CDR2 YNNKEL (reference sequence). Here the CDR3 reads CASSARTGSVETQYF. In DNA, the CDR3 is TGTGCCAGCAGCGCCCGGACCGGGTCAGTGGAGACCCAGTACTTC.

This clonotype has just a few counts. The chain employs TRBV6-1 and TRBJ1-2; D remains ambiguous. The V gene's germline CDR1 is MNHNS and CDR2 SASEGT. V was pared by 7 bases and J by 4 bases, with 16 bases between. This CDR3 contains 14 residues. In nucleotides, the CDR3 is TGTGCCAGCATTGGGCCGGAAGATACCTATGGCTACACCTTC. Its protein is CASIGPEDTYGYTF.

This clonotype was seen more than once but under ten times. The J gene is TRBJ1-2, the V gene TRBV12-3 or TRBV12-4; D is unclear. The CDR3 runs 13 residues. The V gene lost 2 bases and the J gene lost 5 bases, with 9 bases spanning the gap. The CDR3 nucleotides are TGTGCCAGCAGTTTACAAGCGGGTTATGGCTACACCTTC. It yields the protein CASSLQAGYGYTF.

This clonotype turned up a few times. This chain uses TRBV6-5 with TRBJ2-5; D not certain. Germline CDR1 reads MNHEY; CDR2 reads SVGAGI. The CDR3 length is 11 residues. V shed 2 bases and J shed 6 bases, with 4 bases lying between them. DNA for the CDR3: TGTGCCAGCAGTTACGGTCAGACCCAGTACTTC. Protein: CASSYGQTQYF.